This TCR beta chain was sequenced for a study of T cell responses to AZD1222 COVID-19 vaccine. Study conclusions and caveats: Unmutated variant regions are reportedly targeted by nearly half of spike-specific TCRs. Spike-specific TCR depth and breadth grew after two AZD1222 doses. White British ancestry dominated among donors, who included more females, and clonal diversity was possibly underestimated. Spike-wide vaccine-associated CD4 TCRs dominated at 160-218 and 743-854.

To note about this clone: Its antigen is unidentified.

CDR1 and CDR2 from the germline V gene are LNHDA and SQIVND (reference sequence). The length of the CDR3 is 14 residues. Trimming shortened V by 7 bases and J by 6 bases, and 16 bases separated the two germline ends. TCRdb's copy holds only in-frame clones and misses some; the assay was immunoSEQ multiplex PCR. Of 95,000 to 150,000 clones listed, about 90% are singletons. The sequences come from peripheral blood, collected on day 0 of AZD1222 vaccination. The V gene is TRBV19, the J gene TRBJ1-5; possibly TRBD1 for D (6 bases). This TCR was sampled from an adult in good health. The CDR3: CASNMDSRIQPQHF. The CDR3 region has the DNA TGTGCCAGTAATATGGACAGCAGGATTCAGCCCCAGCATTTT. The full variable domain, rest sourced from reference TRBV19 and TRBJ1-5, is DGGITQSPKYLFRKEGQNVTLSCEQNLNHDAMYWYRQDPGQGLRLIYYSQIVNDFQKGDIAEGYSVSREKKESFPLTVTSAQKNPTAFYLCASNMDSRIQPQHFGDGTRLSIL.